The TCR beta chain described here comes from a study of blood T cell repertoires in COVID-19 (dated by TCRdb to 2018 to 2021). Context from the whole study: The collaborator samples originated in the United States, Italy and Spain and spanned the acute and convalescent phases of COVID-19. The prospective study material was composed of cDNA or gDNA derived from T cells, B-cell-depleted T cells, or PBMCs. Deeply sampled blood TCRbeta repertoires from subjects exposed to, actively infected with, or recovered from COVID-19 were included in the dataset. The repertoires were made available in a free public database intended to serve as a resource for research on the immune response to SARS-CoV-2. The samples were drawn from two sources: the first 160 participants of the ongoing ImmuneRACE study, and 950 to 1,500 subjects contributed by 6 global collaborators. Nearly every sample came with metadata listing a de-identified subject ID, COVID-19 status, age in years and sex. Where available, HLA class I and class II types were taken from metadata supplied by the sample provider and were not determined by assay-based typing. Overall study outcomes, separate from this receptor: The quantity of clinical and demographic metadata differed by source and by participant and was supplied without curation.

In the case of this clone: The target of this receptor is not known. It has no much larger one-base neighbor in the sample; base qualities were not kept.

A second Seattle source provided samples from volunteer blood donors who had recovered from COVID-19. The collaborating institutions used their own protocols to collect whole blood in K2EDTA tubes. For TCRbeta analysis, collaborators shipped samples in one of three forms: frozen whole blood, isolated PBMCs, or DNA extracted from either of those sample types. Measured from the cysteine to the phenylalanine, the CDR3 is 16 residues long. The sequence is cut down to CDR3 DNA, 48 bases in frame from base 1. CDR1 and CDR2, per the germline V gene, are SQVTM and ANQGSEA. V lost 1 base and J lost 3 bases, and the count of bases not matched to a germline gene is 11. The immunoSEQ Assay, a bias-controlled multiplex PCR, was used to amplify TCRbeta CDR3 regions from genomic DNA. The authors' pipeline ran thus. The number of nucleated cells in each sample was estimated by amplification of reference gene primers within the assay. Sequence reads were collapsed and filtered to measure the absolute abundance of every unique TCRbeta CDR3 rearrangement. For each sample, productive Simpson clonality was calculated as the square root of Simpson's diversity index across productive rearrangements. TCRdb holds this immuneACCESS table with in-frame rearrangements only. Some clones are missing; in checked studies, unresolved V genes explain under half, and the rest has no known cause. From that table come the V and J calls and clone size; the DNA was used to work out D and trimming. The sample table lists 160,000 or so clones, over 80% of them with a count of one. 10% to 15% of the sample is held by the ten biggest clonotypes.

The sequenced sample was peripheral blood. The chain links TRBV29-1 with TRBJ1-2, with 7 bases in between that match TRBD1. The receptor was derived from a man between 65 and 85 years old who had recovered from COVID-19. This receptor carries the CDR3 CSVEGYSRGTDYGYTF. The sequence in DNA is TGCAGCGTTGAAGGCTACAGTCGTGGGACAGACTATGGCTACACCTTC. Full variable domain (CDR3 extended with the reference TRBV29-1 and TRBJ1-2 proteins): SAVISQKPSRDICQRGTSLTIQCQVDSQVTMMFWYRQQPGQSLTLIATANQGSEATYESGFVIDKFPISRPNLTFSTLTVSNMSPEDSSIYLCSVEGYSRGTDYGYTFGSGTRLTVV.